This is a list of T cell receptor beta chains from one sample in a study of cytomegalovirus exposure and HLA in healthy donors. The repertoire was sequenced with immunoSEQ multiplex PCR; TCRdb's copy has only in-frame clones and lacks some. The data contain 150,000 to 200,000 clones, approximately 77% of them singletons. Sequenced input: PBMCs. Receptors originate from a male donor in good health and CMV-seropositive. CDR3s include the opening cysteine and the closing phenylalanine or tryptophan. The D gene is left open where the match is weak. The size entry is marked missing in some rows and otherwise reads once, few, many or a size class.

v_call	d_call	clone_size	j_call	cdr3_length	cdr3_aa	cdr3_nt
TRBV2	-	few	TRBJ2-2	16	CASRESTGTNTGELFF	TGTGCCAGCAGGGAATCGACGGGGACGAACACCGGGGAGCTGTTTTTT
TRBV7-9	TRBD1	-	TRBJ1-6	14	CASSSRQGNSPLHF	TGTGCCAGCAGCTCTCGACAGGGAAATTCACCCCTCCACTTT
TRBV10-1	-	-	TRBJ2-5	15	CASSESSGYQETQYF	TGCGCCAGCAGTGAGTCGAGCGGGTACCAAGAGACCCAGTACTTC
TRBV5-6	-	few	TRBJ1-4	16	CASSLLGTATNEKLFF	TGTGCCAGCAGCTTGTTAGGTACAGCCACTAATGAAAAACTGTTTTTT
TRBV18	-	-	TRBJ1-1	14	CASSPGGGNTEAFF	TGTGCCAGCTCACCAGGCGGGGGTAACACTGAAGCTTTCTTT
TRBV6-4	TRBD1	-	TRBJ1-2	17	CASSETLDRGRRYGYTF	TGTGCCAGCAGTGAAACCCTAGACAGGGGGCGAAGGTATGGCTACACCTTC
TRBV4-3	TRBD1	-	TRBJ2-2	17	CASSQEVAGGNTGELFF	TGCGCCAGCAGCCAAGAGGTCGCAGGGGGCAACACCGGGGAGCTGTTTTTT
TRBV30	-	-	TRBJ1-1	14	CAWSVTGWNTEAFF	TGTGCCTGGAGTGTTACAGGATGGAACACTGAAGCTTTCTTT
TRBV27	-	once	TRBJ1-5	14	CASSFGPRNQPQHF	TGTGCCAGCAGTTTTGGGCCGCGCAATCAGCCCCAGCATTTT
TRBV5-4	-	-	TRBJ2-5	12	CASSLSSETQYF	TGTGCCAGCAGCTTGTCCTCTGAGACCCAGTACTTC
TRBV6-1	-	-	TRBJ1-6	14	CASSEGGLNSPLHF	TGTGCCAGCAGTGAAGGAGGACTTAATTCACCCCTCCACTTT
TRBV9	-	-	TRBJ2-1	16	CASTRGGGSSYNEQFF	TGTGCCAGCACCCGAGGGGGGGGGAGCTCCTACAATGAGCAGTTCTTC
TRBV6-6	-	-	TRBJ2-2	13	CASSYSSAGELFF	TGTGCCAGCAGTTACTCCTCGGCCGGGGAGCTGTTTTTT
TRBV7-9	-	-	TRBJ2-7	14	CASSLEGYGYEQYF	TGTGCCAGCAGCTTAGAAGGTTACGGGTACGAGCAGTACTTC
TRBV4-1	-	-	TRBJ1-1	11	CASSQTSDPFF	TGCGCCAGCAGCCAAACAAGCGATCCTTTCTTT
TRBV6-1	-	few	TRBJ2-1	12	CASMLSLYEQFF	TGTGCCAGCATGCTATCACTTTATGAGCAGTTCTTC
TRBV2	TRBD1	-	TRBJ1-2	17	CASGDLDRELFGDGYTF	TGTGCCAGCGGCGACCTTGACAGGGAACTTTTTGGGGATGGCTACACCTTC
TRBV5-1	-	-	TRBJ1-3	15	CASSLTAISGNTIYF	TGCGCCAGCAGCTTGACAGCCATCTCTGGAAACACCATATATTTT
TRBV7-9	TRBD1	-	TRBJ1-4	15	CASSVKTGRGEKLFF	TGTGCCAGCAGCGTTAAGACAGGGCGAGGTGAAAAACTGTTTTTT
TRBV28	-	-	TRBJ1-1	16	CASSLNTRGGNTEAFF	TGTGCCAGCAGTCTCAACACCAGGGGTGGGAACACTGAAGCTTTCTTT
TRBV30	-	-	TRBJ1-5	15	CAWTKGPYLNQPQHF	TGTGCCTGGACGAAGGGGCCCTACCTCAATCAGCCCCAGCATTTT
TRBV5-4	TRBD2	-	TRBJ2-1	16	CASSLGGGISYNEQFF	TGTGCCAGCAGCTTGGGGGGGGGAATCTCCTACAATGAGCAGTTCTTC
TRBV18	-	-	TRBJ2-5	15	CASSPPGGARETQYF	TGTGCCAGCTCACCACCGGGGGGGGCGCGAGAGACCCAGTACTTC
TRBV2	TRBD1	few	TRBJ1-3	12	CAIPDRGNTIYF	TGTGCCATACCCGACAGGGGGAACACCATATATTTT
TRBV5-1	TRBD2	-	TRBJ2-4	16	CASSLGSGTTQNIQYF	TGCGCCAGCAGCTTGGGGAGCGGGACTACCCAAAACATTCAGTACTTC
TRBV9	-	-	TRBJ1-4	15	CASSVLGLQGEKLFF	TGTGCCAGCAGCGTGCTGGGGCTGCAGGGTGAAAAACTGTTTTTT
TRBV13	TRBD1	-	TRBJ1-1	14	CASSLRQGDTEAFF	TGTGCCAGCAGCCTCCGACAGGGCGACACTGAAGCTTTCTTT
TRBV7-2	TRBD1	-	TRBJ1-2	16	CASSNSGTGLNYGYTF	TGTGCCAGCAGCAACTCCGGGACAGGTCTTAACTATGGCTACACCTTC
TRBV6-5	-	-	TRBJ1-1	15	CASSYGLPGVTEAFF	TGTGCCAGCAGTTATGGCCTCCCCGGGGTAACTGAAGCTTTCTTT
TRBV5-6	-	-	TRBJ1-2	13	CASGETGTYGYTF	TGTGCCAGCGGAGAGACAGGAACTTATGGCTACACCTTC
TRBV7-9	TRBD1	-	TRBJ2-7	14	CASSSGTGAYEQYF	TGTGCCAGCAGCTCCGGGACAGGGGCGTACGAGCAGTACTTC
TRBV5-4	TRBD2	-	TRBJ2-5	14	CASSSGGTKETQYF	TGTGCCAGCAGTTCGGGGGGAACTAAAGAGACCCAGTACTTC
TRBV5-8	TRBD1	-	TRBJ1-1	16	CASSLGTGGGNTEAFF	TGTGCCAGCAGCCTCGGGACAGGGGGCGGGAACACTGAAGCTTTCTTT
TRBV7-3	-	-	TRBJ2-3	15	CASSTLGGRSDTQYF	TGTGCCAGCAGCACCCTGGGGGGACGTTCCGATACGCAGTATTTT
TRBV2	-	-	TRBJ2-5	12	CASSFAQETQYF	TGTGCCAGCAGTTTTGCCCAGGAGACCCAGTACTTC
TRBV20-1	-	-	TRBJ1-2	11	CSATVDYGYTF	TGCAGTGCCACTGTAGACTATGGCTACACCTTC